This T cell receptor (beta chain) was obtained from a study of Ad26.COV2.S vaccination and SARS-CoV-2 variants. Study overall: Donor participated within the Ad26.COV2.S arm of the COV1001 trial. Overall study findings and caveats: Breadth of non-spike TCRs did not differ between vaccinees and placebo recipients. Placebo recipients had lower spike-specific TCR breadth than vaccine recipients.

Germline-derived CDR1 and CDR2 are SGHRS and YFSETQ. There are 17 residues in the CDR3. V lost 1 base and J lost 3, with 17 bases in between. Treatment described: roughly 19 received Ad26.COV2.S at low or high dose, single or two shots; roughly five received placebo; per-sample allocation not given. Sampling occurred on day 63 after the first vaccine or placebo injection. Assay: immunoSEQ multiplex PCR; the TCRdb copy retains only in-frame clones and omits some. The sample includes about 260,000 clones, roughly 89% of them seen just once. Points on this clone: The antigen remains unidentified.

The chain employs TRBV5-1 and TRBJ1-3, with D maybe TRBD1 (5 bases). Sequenced here: peripheral blood, sampled in a trial of Ad26.COV2.S vaccine versus placebo. This sequence originates from a person aged 18-65 years who received the Ad26.COV2.S COVID-19 vaccine or a placebo. CDR3: CASSLRDGGSFGNTIYF. The CDR3, as DNA: TGCGCCAGCAGCTTGAGGGACGGCGGTTCCTTTGGAAACACCATATATTTT.